Below, 27 T cell receptor beta chains from the same sample are listed, as sequenced in a study of T cell responses to AZD1222 COVID-19 vaccine. Assay used: immunoSEQ multiplex PCR; TCRdb lists only in-frame clones, some missing. The sample contains about 97,000 clones, approximately 90% of which appear only once. Sequences were derived from peripheral blood, sampled on day 0 of AZD1222 vaccination. The receptor source for this set is an adult in good health.

This rearrangement joins TRBV11-2 to TRBJ1-1, with D unclear. The germline V gene encodes CDR1 SGHAT and CDR2 FQNNGV. The germline V and J ends were trimmed by 5 bases and 7 bases, with 14 bases remaining between them. CDR3 length: 13 amino acids. CDR3 in amino acids: CASSPREEGEAFF. The CDR3 DNA reads as TGTGCCAGCAGCCCGAGGGAAGAGGGTGAAGCTTTCTTT.

This clone showed up just once. The V call is TRBV28, the J call TRBJ2-1; no firm D call. The CDR3 sequence is 11 residues long. Trimming took 7 bases from V and 4 from J, leaving 5 bases between them. The V gene's germline CDR1 is MDHEN and CDR2 SYDVKM. This CDR3 is CASIGYNEQFF. The CDR3 DNA sequence: TGTGCCAGCATAGGGTACAATGAGCAGTTCTTC.

The chain couples TRBV21-1 to TRBJ1-6; the table's D call, TRBD1, has no DNA check behind it. TRBV21-1 is a recognized pseudogene. This CDR3 comprises 20 residues. CDR3: CASSKYVTGTCRSYNSPLHF. CDR3 nucleotide sequence: TGTGCCAGCAGCAAATATGTAACAGGGACATGTAGATCCTATAATTCACCCCTCCACTTT.

The gene calls are TRBV5-1 and TRBJ1-2, with TRBD1 identical over 9 bases. With 3 bases clipped from V and 1 base from J, the junction kept 16 bases outside the gene matches. The CDR3 covers 19 residues. Germline V gene lookup returns CDR1 SGHRS and CDR2 YFSETQ. The CDR3 sequence is CASSSGAGQGLNFNYGYTF. CDR3 in DNA: TGCGCCAGCAGCTCGGGAGCTGGACAGGGGCTGAATTTTAACTATGGCTACACCTTC.

The rearrangement links TRBV18 to TRBJ2-7, with D uncertain. Per germline, CDR1 KGHSH and CDR2 LQKENI. Deletions cut 1 base from V and 5 bases from J, with 6 bases between. This CDR3 region has 12 residues. The CDR3 region is CASSPQRDEQYF. Written as DNA, the CDR3 is TGTGCCAGCTCACCACAACGCGACGAGCAGTACTTC.

J is TRBJ2-1 and V is TRBV6-5, with unresolved D. Deletions cut 6 bases from V and 9 bases from J, with 15 bases between. This CDR3 comprises 13 residues. The germline V gene encodes CDR1 MNHEY and CDR2 SVGAGI. The CDR3 nucleotides read TGTGCCAGCAGGGTGAGCGTGAATGGTGAGCAGTTCTTC. It translates to CASRVSVNGEQFF.

DNA for the CDR3: TGCGCCAGCAGCAGGGGGACCACCGGGGAGCTGTTTTTT. Its protein product is CASSRGTTGELFF. The V call is TRBV4-3, the J call TRBJ2-2; D may be TRBD1 (6 bases). The CDR3 is 13 residues long. Germline CDR1 is LGHNA and CDR2 is YSLEER. Between the trimmed V and J ends, which lost 5 bases and 4 bases, there was a span of 8 bases.

This chain joins TRBV3-1 (or the pseudogene TRBV3-2) and TRBJ1-1; D possibly corresponds to TRBD1 (5 bases). The V gene's germline CDR1 is LGHDT and CDR2 YNNKEL (reference sequence). The CDR3 runs to 16 residues. Trimming pared 2 bases from V and 1 base from J, leaving 14 bases between. CDR3 sequence reads: CASSQLPGTENTEAFF. The CDR3 DNA sequence: TGTGCCAGCAGCCAACTCCCCGGGACGGAGAACACTGAAGCTTTCTTT.

This clone was seen only a few times. This sequence joins TRBV4-1 and TRBJ1-2; 9 bases fit TRBD1. Unmatched junction bases numbered 6, after V lost 2 bases and J lost 2 bases. There are 16 residues in the CDR3. Germline CDR1 MGHRA, CDR2 YSYEKL. CDR3: CASSQKTGGANYGYTF. CDR3 nucleotide sequence: TGCGCCAGCAGCCAAAAAACAGGGGGCGCCAACTATGGCTACACCTTC.

This clone was seen once. Mismatch with germline at one junction end may stem from a read error. The rearrangement joins TRBV24-1 to TRBJ1-1, with a possible D match to TRBD1 (5 bases). The germline V gene encodes CDR1 KGHDR and CDR2 SFDVKD. The CDR3 sequence is 16 residues long. The CDR3 loop reads CATRDSGTPMNTEAFF. For the CDR3, the DNA is TGTGCCACCAGGGATTCTGGGACCCCTATGAACACTGAAGCTTTCTTT.

The rearrangement links TRBV4-2 to TRBJ1-5; D perhaps matches TRBD1 (6 bases). The CDR3 is 17 residues long. The V gene's germline CDR1 is LGHNA and CDR2 YNFKEQ. Trimming took 0 bases from V and 3 from J, leaving 15 bases between them. The CDR3 is CASSQEGPGAFNQPQHF. The CDR3 DNA is TGTGCCAGCAGCCAAGAAGGGCCGGGGGCCTTCAATCAGCCCCAGCATTTT.

In DNA, the CDR3 is TGTGCCATCGATGACCGGAGTAATGAAAAACTGTTTTTT. It yields the protein CAIDDRSNEKLFF. V usage is TRBV28 and J usage is TRBJ1-4; unclear D gene. Germline loops: CDR1 MDHEN, CDR2 SYDVKM. V was cut by 10 bases and J by 4 bases, with 13 bases left in between. The CDR3 sequence is 13 residues long.

The rearrangement uses TRBV7-2 and TRBJ1-2; D is unclear. The germline gives CDR1 SGHTA, CDR2 FQGNSA. The CDR3 consists of 13 residues. Trimming took 6 bases from V and 8 from J, leaving 16 bases between them. In DNA form, the CDR3 reads TGTGCCAGCAGACTGACGGACCTGGGGGGCTACACCTTC. This codes for CASRLTDLGGYTF.

The chain carries TRBV27 and TRBJ2-3; 11 bases are a match to TRBD2. The V gene end was trimmed by 4 bases and the J gene end by 4 bases; junction bases not matched to a gene: 7. The germline CDR1 and CDR2 sequences are MNHEY and SMNVEV (reference sequence). The CDR3 is 16 residues long. This chain's CDR3 is CASSYRGSGGADTQYF. CDR3 bases: TGTGCCAGCAGTTACCGGGGTAGCGGGGGGGCAGATACGCAGTATTTT.

This chain's CDR3 is CASSLARTALKALHF. The CDR3 DNA is TGTGCCAGCAGCTTAGCTCGAACAGCCCTGAAGGCCCTCCACTTT. The chain has TRBV7-2 and TRBJ1-6, with D uncertain. CDR1 SGHTA and CDR2 FQGNSA come from the germline V gene. The CDR3 extends over 15 amino acids. V lost 0 bases, J lost 14 bases, and 17 bases lay in between.

The rearrangement links TRBV15 to TRBJ2-1; D call uncertain. Trimming removed 4 bases at V and 8 bases at J, with 9 bases between. In germline, CDR1 is LNHNV, CDR2 YYDKDF (reference sequence). CDR3 length: 12 residues. The CDR3: CATSMGWDEQFF. CDR3 in DNA: TGTGCCACCAGCATGGGATGGGATGAGCAGTTCTTC.

The chain carries TRBV18 and TRBJ2-5; D is perhaps TRBD2 (5 bases). The CDR3 sequence is 13 residues long. Germline V CDR1 and CDR2: KGHSH, LQKENI. V lost 3 bases to trimming and J lost 4 bases, with 9 bases between them. CDR3 sequence (DNA): TGTGCCAGCTCACCGCGGGCCAGAGAGACCCAGTACTTC. Protein product: CASSPRARETQYF.

J is TRBJ2-1 and V is TRBV10-3; 9 bases match TRBD1. The germline CDR1 and CDR2 sequences are ENHRY and SYGVKD. The CDR3 is made up of 14 amino acids. Trimming took 11 bases from V and 7 from J; bases not matched to a gene: 12. The CDR3 coding sequence is TGTGCCGGCAAACCGGGACAGGGCATTAATGAGCAGTTCTTC. This codes for CAGKPGQGINEQFF.

The V call is TRBV5-1, the J call TRBJ1-4; possible D gene TRBD1, 5 bases. The CDR3 extends over 14 amino acids. Between the trimmed V and J ends, which lost 2 bases and 6 bases, there was a span of 11 bases. The germline gives CDR1 SGHRS, CDR2 YFSETQ. CDR3 region: CASSFSGADEKLFF. In nucleotides, the CDR3 is TGCGCCAGCAGCTTTTCCGGGGCGGATGAAAAACTGTTTTTT.

The chain uses TRBV7-2 and TRBJ2-2; 9 nucleotides agree with TRBD1. Germline CDR1 reads SGHTA; CDR2 reads FQGNSA. The V gene end was trimmed by 8 bases and the J gene end by 5 bases; junction bases not matched to a gene: 9. The CDR3 is 15 amino acids. The CDR3 here is CASSLGGTGTGELFF. The DNA for the CDR3 is TGTGCCAGCTCCTTGGGCGGGACAGGGACCGGGGAGCTGTTTTTT. Full variable domain (missing parts from reference TRBV7-2 and TRBJ2-2): GAGVSQSPSNKVTEKGKDVELRCDPISGHTALYWYRQSLGQGLEFLIYFQGNSAPDKSGLPSDRFSAERTGGSVSTLTIQRTQQEDSAVYLCASSLGGTGTGELFFGEGSRLTVL.

V and J are TRBV4-1 and TRBJ2-7; no clear D gene. Per germline, CDR1 MGHRA and CDR2 YSYEKL. V was trimmed by 0 bases and J by 3 bases, leaving 12 bases between them. CDR3 length: 15 residues. Written as DNA, the CDR3 is TGCGCCAGCAGCCAAGAGAAGGGCTGGGGCTACGAGCAGTACTTC. It is translated as CASSQEKGWGYEQYF.

The J gene is TRBJ2-2, the V gene TRBV24-1; weak D call: TRBD2 (6 bases). Between the trimmed V and J ends, which lost 1 base and 4 bases, there was a span of 15 bases. The CDR3 spans 17 residues. Looked up from germline, CDR1 is KGHDR and CDR2 is SFDVKD. CDR3 loop: CATSDLGGAPFTGELFF. The CDR3 coding sequence is TGTGCCACCAGTGATTTAGGCGGGGCTCCCTTCACCGGGGAGCTGTTTTTT.

The CDR3 loop is CASRGDSYGYTF. The CDR3 nucleotides read TGTGCCAGCAGGGGGGACAGCTATGGCTACACCTTC. The rearrangement joins TRBV12-3 or TRBV12-4 to TRBJ1-2; TRBD1 matches 7 bases. The CDR3 is 12 residues long. The J segment lost 4 bases and the V segment lost 6 bases, leaving 2 bases of the junction unmatched.

This rearrangement joins TRBV2 to TRBJ2-5; D possibly matches TRBD1 or TRBD2 (6 bases each). The V end was cut by 3 bases, the J end by 5 bases, with 10 bases between. This CDR3 has 13 residues. Germline CDR1 SNHLY, CDR2 FYNNEI. CDR3 sequence (DNA): TGTGCCAGCAGTGACCGGGGGCGGGAGACCCAGTACTTC. This gives the protein CASSDRGRETQYF.

The J gene is TRBJ2-3, the V gene TRBV6-2 or TRBV6-3; TRBD1 is a possible D gene (6 bases). The CDR3 covers 14 residues. In germline, CDR1 is MNHEY, CDR2 SVGEGT. The ends were cut back, 5 bases at V and 1 base at J, with 10 bases in the middle. In nucleotides, the CDR3 is TGTGCCAGCAGTACGCGACAGGGCACAGATACGCAGTATTTT. Amino acids: CASSTRQGTDTQYF.

The chain employs TRBV6-2 or TRBV6-3 and TRBJ2-5, with TRBD2 identical over 7 bases. Per germline, CDR1 MNHEY and CDR2 SVGEGT. This CDR3 is built from 15 residues. Unmatched junction bases numbered 8, after V lost 5 bases and J lost 2 bases. The CDR3 loop is CASSRVLAEQETQYF. CDR3 in DNA: TGTGCCAGCAGTAGGGTCCTAGCGGAGCAAGAGACCCAGTACTTC.

This chain uses TRBV18 with TRBJ1-5, with 8 bases that match TRBD1. CDR1 and CDR2 (germline): KGHSH, LQKENI. V shed 3 bases, J shed 0 bases, and the junction held 7 bases outside the gene matches. The CDR3 extends over 17 amino acids. The CDR3 DNA follows: TGTGCCAGCTCACCCTCCGACAGGGGTGGTAGCAATCAGCCCCAGCATTTT. It codes for CASSPSDRGGSNQPQHF.